Here is one T cell receptor (beta chain) with its context. Its antigen is unknown. Base qualities are not recorded, but no much larger clone differs from it by a single base. CDR1 and CDR2 are drawn from the germline V gene: MNHNS, SASEGT. V lost 5 bases and J lost 4 bases, and the count of bases not matched to a germline gene is 7. Spanning cysteine to phenylalanine, the CDR3 consists of 14 amino acids. The CDR3 DNA has 42 bases and is translated from base 1. The method behind the library was PCR. DNA from cultured CD4+ T cells underwent TCR sequencing with the Oncomine TCR Beta short-read assay at the Johns Hopkins FTIC core. The QIAamp micro DNA kit was used to extract genomic DNA from the cultured CD4+ T cells. Oncomine TCR Beta libraries from cultured CD4+ T cells were pooled using unique dual indexes and sequenced on an Illumina iSeq 100. The published analysis was carried out like this. Non-productive sequences were filtered out, and CDR3s that did not start with C, did not end with F or W, or were shorter than 7 amino acids were discarded. Antigen-specific clonotypes were identified using the MANAFEST web application through comparison of peptide-stimulated wells with reference and other culture wells. To be called positive, a clone needed an FDR below 0.05, an odds ratio above 5, and a productive frequency above 0.1% in at least two of three replicate wells. Cross-reactive clonotypes were defined as significantly expanded in both SARS-CoV-2 spike wells and at least one common cold coronavirus spike condition. Using R version 3.6.1, CDR3 homology was evaluated through Levenshtein distances (stringdist) along with unrooted phylogenetic trees (ape). The raw public data were reprocessed by TCRdb itself: fastp quality trimming at Q25, MiXCR clonotype calling, in-frame beta chains only. Here each entry gathers all rows of one CDR3 protein and keeps the most common genes and DNA. TCRdb assigned the V and J calls; the authors' analysis was not used. Counted in this sample were under 20,000 distinct CDR3 sequences; roughly half of them appeared once. Roughly 4% of the sample lies in the top ten.

The data were obtained in a study of vaccination and CD4 T cells after COVID-19 (dated by TCRdb to between 2021 and 2024). Regarding the complete study: Convalescent patients had a positive SARS-CoV-2 result on nasal swab PCR, and of these patients, fewer than ten had mild disease and one had severe disease. Six males and four females were included in the convalescent cohort, with two Hispanic individuals, seven Caucasians, two Asians and one multiracial person represented. The cultures were stimulated with overlapping spike peptide pools from SARS-CoV-2 and from the common cold coronaviruses HCoV-NL63, HCoV-OC43 and HCoV-229E. Two doses of either the Pfizer-BioNTech BNT162b2 vaccine (n=8) or the Moderna mRNA-1273 vaccine (n=2) were administered to participants. As controls, cultures received a CEFX viral epitope pool (the positive control), an HIV-1 Nef peptide pool (the negative control), or no peptide at all. In around ten COVID-19 convalescent patients and a handful of infection-naive healthy vaccine recipients, the spike-specific CD4+ TCR repertoire before mRNA vaccination was compared with the repertoire after mRNA vaccination. Post-COVID blood samples from convalescent patients were collected a median of around 110 days after diagnosis, with a range of about 30 to 170 days. Post-vaccine blood samples were obtained a median of around 74 days after the second vaccine dose, with a range of about 14 to 241 days.

Beyond this particular receptor, the publication reports: In convalescent patients, nearly all vaccine-specific clones (304 of 307) were found to be mono-reactive for SARS-CoV-2 spike rather than cross-reactive with common cold coronaviruses. Only a relatively small number of convalescent patients were included in the study, and early timepoints following natural infection were not analyzed. Although the median number of SARS-CoV-2-reactive clonotypes went up from roughly 20 after infection to approximately 40 after vaccination, the increase was not significant. In convalescent patients, a median roughly 83% of post-vaccine SARS-CoV-2-reactive clones were detected only after vaccination, and vaccine-specific priming was suggested by this finding.

Reading the label with the study, this specimen's treatment or condition is: approximately 9-day PBMC culture with coronavirus spike peptide pools or control peptides (ViraFEST assay). To expand antigen-specific T cells with peptide pools and then pick out the expanded clonotypes through TCR sequencing, the study relied on the ViraFEST assay. Positive SARS-CoV-2 PCR tests in the convalescent patients dated from March to December 2020, before Alpha, Beta and Delta variants emerged in the United States. Each well held around 2 million PBMCs cultured in IMDM containing around 5% human AB serum and approximately 9.8 IU/ml IL-2, with 10 ug/ml peptide pools added. On days 3 and 7, half of the culture medium was replaced with fresh IL-2-containing medium. CD4+ T cells were isolated after around ten days of culture through negative selection using the EasySep CD4+ T cell isolation kit. Ficoll-Paque Plus gradient centrifugation was used to isolate PBMCs from whole blood, and the isolated PBMCs were then either used fresh or cryopreserved at -140C. In general, triplicate wells were set up for every culture condition.

The chain uses TRBV6-1 and TRBJ1-1; TRBD1 lines up with 7 middle nucleotides. This clonotype was sampled from a human donor who had recovered from COVID-19. The sample consisted of CD4+ T cells from blood, cultured in vitro, taken before SARS-CoV-2 vaccination. At the DNA level, the sequence is TGTGCCAGCAGTCGCGCGGACAGGACCACTGAAGCTTTCTTT. The translation is CASSRADRTTEAFF.